The 27 T cell receptor beta chains listed next were all sequenced from one sample in a study of T cell repertoires in cytomegalovirus infection. TCRdb analysed the reads with MiXCR anew, one entry per CDR3 protein. The data show about 900,000 distinct CDR3 sequences, about a third seen once. Their recognized antigens are unknown. This sample comprised cultured CD8+ T cells from PBMCs, obtained from culture after CMV antigen stimulation. The receptors stem from a human donor in good health (CMV status not recorded). Some clones in this sample may be carry-over from other donors' samples.

The gene calls are TRBV27 and TRBJ2-1, with D possibly TRBD1 on 5 matching bases. Germline CDR1 MNHEY, CDR2 SMNVEV (reference sequence). V lost 9 bases, J lost 7 bases, and 22 bases lay in between. The CDR3 loop spans 15 amino acids. CDR3 DNA: TGTGCCAGTTCCCAGGGCGTAGAGACCCGGAATGAGCAGTTCTTC. Translated, it gives CASSQGVETRNEQFF.

This clonotype has a handful of counts. The V call is TRBV27, the J call TRBJ1-5; 9 nucleotides match TRBD1. CDR1 and CDR2 (germline): MNHEY, SMNVEV (reference sequence). The V gene end was trimmed by 4 bases and the J gene end by 7 bases; junction bases not matched to a gene: 8. The CDR3 totals 15 residues. In DNA form, the CDR3 reads TGTGCCAGCAGTTACACAGGGGGCATAGGGCAGCCCCAGCATTTT. This sequence encodes CASSYTGGIGQPQHF.

The table lists this clonotype with a count of one. The chain combines TRBV20-1 with TRBJ1-5; possibly TRBD1 for D (6 bases). The CDR3 is made up of 14 amino acids. Germline V gene lookup returns CDR1 DFQATT and CDR2 SNEGSKA (reference sequence). V gave up 1 base and J gave up 5 bases, with 12 bases separating them. This CDR3 reads CSARVGQLYQPQHF. The CDR3 DNA follows: TGCAGTGCTAGAGTTGGACAGCTTTATCAGCCCCAGCATTTT.

The chain carries TRBV7-9 and TRBJ2-7, with TRBD2 identical over 8 bases. Looked up from germline, CDR1 is SEHNR and CDR2 is FQNEAQ (reference sequence). The CDR3 loop spans 15 amino acids. V shed 1 base and J 2 bases; nucleotides not matched to a gene: 4. CDR3 amino acids: CASSLVSGKTYEQYF. As DNA, the CDR3 is TGTGCCAGCAGCTTAGTTAGCGGGAAAACCTACGAGCAGTACTTC. Variable domain in full (rest from reference TRBV7-9 and TRBJ2-7): DTGVSQNPRHKITKRGQNVTFRCDPISEHNRLYWYRQTLGQGPEFLTYFQNEAQLEKSRLLSDRFSAERPKGSFSTLEIQRTEQGDSAMYLCASSLVSGKTYEQYFGPGTRLTVT.

This rearrangement joins TRBV12-5 to TRBJ2-7; D gene ambiguous. Trimming shortened V by 8 bases and J by 5 bases, and 13 bases separated the two germline ends. In germline, CDR1 is LGHNT, CDR2 FRNRAP. The CDR3 extends over 12 amino acids. CDR3: CASSRPGHEQYF. The DNA for the CDR3 is TGTGCTAGTTCCAGGCCTGGTCACGAGCAGTACTTC.

This clonotype showed up just a few times. The CDR3 is CASSPDRGTANSPLHF. CDR3 bases: TGTGCCAGTAGTCCCGATCGAGGGACAGCTAATTCACCCCTCCACTTT. The chain joins TRBV19 to TRBJ1-6; 7 nucleotides line up with TRBD1. The CDR3 has 16 amino acids. V dropped 5 bases and J dropped 6; count of bases not matched to a gene: 10. Germline assignment: CDR1 LNHDA and CDR2 SQIVND (reference sequence). The whole variable domain, remainder taken from reference TRBV19 and TRBJ1-6, is DGGITQSPKYLFRKEGQNVTLSCEQNLNHDAMYWYRQDPGQGLRLIYYSQIVNDFQKGDIAEGYSVSREKKESFPLTVTSAQKNPTAFYLCASSPDRGTANSPLHFGNGTRLTVT.

The chain couples TRBV10-3 to TRBJ2-7; D is perhaps TRBD2 (5 bases). Germline assignment: CDR1 ENHRY and CDR2 SYGVKD. The germline V and J ends were trimmed by 6 bases and 0 bases, with 9 bases remaining between them. This CDR3 is 13 amino acids long. For the CDR3, the DNA is TGTGCCATCAGGAGGGCAGGCTCCTACGAGCAGTACTTC. Protein product: CAIRRAGSYEQYF.

The genes are TRBV10-3 and TRBJ1-1, with D hard to call. This CDR3 has 11 residues. CDR1 is ENHRY, CDR2 SYGVKD, per germline. V was trimmed by 2 bases and J by 4 bases, leaving 2 bases between them. CDR3 region: CAISEVTEAFF. The CDR3 nucleotides read TGTGCCATCAGTGAGGTCACTGAAGCTTTCTTT.

Note on this clonotype: The conserved final phenylalanine or tryptophan is absent from the CDR3, which likely points to a read error. The DNA is omitted, as the CDR3 cannot be located on it reliably, and the CDR3 follows TCRdb's listing. The J gene is TRBJ2-5, the V gene TRBV7-6; TRBD2, the table's D call, lacks a check against the DNA. With termini counted, the CDR3 has 11 amino acids. Looked up from germline, CDR1 is SGHVS and CDR2 is FNYEAQ. This CDR3 is CASSHQGLLEI.

Turning to this clonotype: Being one base from a much bigger clone, this may be a read error. This sequence joins TRBV7-6 and TRBJ2-3; D not resolved. The CDR3 has 17 residues. Germline lookup yields CDR1 SGHVS and CDR2 FNYEAQ. The CDR3 loop is CVSSFPSDGTSTDTQYF. CDR3 nucleotides: TGTGTCAGCAGCTTTCCCTCGGACGGCACTAGCACAGATACGCAGTATTTT.

V is TRBV4-1 and J is TRBJ2-4; D possibly corresponds to TRBD1 (6 bases). Germline lookup yields CDR1 MGHRA and CDR2 YSYEKL. V lost 4 bases, J lost 2 bases, and 12 bases lay in between. The CDR3 consists of 15 residues. CDR3 nucleotide sequence: TGCGCCAGCAGCCGGGTACAGGGAACCAAAAACATTCAGTACTTC. It specifies CASSRVQGTKNIQYF.

This clonotype was counted between two and nine times. V gene TRBV12-3 or TRBV12-4 combines with J gene TRBJ1-1; TRBD1 agrees at 9 bases. V dropped 6 bases and J dropped 4; count of bases not matched to a gene: 3. The CDR3 is made up of 13 amino acids. The CDR3 DNA sequence: TGTGCCAGCAGGCACAGGGGGCTCACTGAAGCTTTCTTT. Translation: CASRHRGLTEAFF.

The V and J genes are TRBV11-1 and TRBJ1-1; D possibly corresponds to TRBD1 (5 bases). The germline V gene encodes CDR1 SGHAT and CDR2 FQDESV (reference sequence). V dropped 7 bases and J dropped 4 bases, with 16 bases sitting between them. This CDR3 has 14 amino acids. The CDR3 is CASTTEGIGTEAFF. The CDR3 DNA reads as TGTGCCAGCACCACTGAGGGGATTGGCACTGAAGCTTTCTTT. Together with reference TRBV11-1 and TRBJ1-1, the CDR3 gives the full variable domain: EAEVAQSPRYKITEKSQAVAFWCDPISGHATLYWYRQILGQGPELLVQFQDESVVDDSQLPKDRFSAERLKGVDSTLKIQPAELGDSAMYLCASTTEGIGTEAFFGQGTRLTVV.

This clonotype was counted only a few times. The chain carries TRBV6-1 and TRBJ1-5; D is possibly TRBD1 (5 bases). The V gene lost 6 bases and the J gene lost 0 bases, with 9 bases spanning the gap. CDR1 is MNHNS, CDR2 SASEGT, per germline. The CDR3 has 14 amino acids. The CDR3 reads CASRAGHSNQPQHF. Written as DNA, the CDR3 is TGTGCCAGCAGAGCGGGGCATAGCAATCAGCCCCAGCATTTT.

This clonotype occurred a few times. The genes are TRBV7-9 and TRBJ2-1, with TRBD2 matching over 12 bases. With 4 bases clipped from V and 8 bases from J, the junction kept 6 bases outside the gene matches. The CDR3 length is 15 residues. CDR1 and CDR2 from the germline V gene are SEHNR and FQNEAQ (reference sequence). The CDR3 DNA reads TGTGCCAGCAGCTCAACTAGCGGGGGGTTAGATGAGCAGTTCTTC. Translated, it gives CASSSTSGGLDEQFF.

This clonotype showed up many times. The genes are TRBV11-1 and TRBJ2-1; D possibly uses TRBD1 or TRBD2 (6 bases each). Germline-derived CDR1 and CDR2 are SGHAT and FQDESV (reference sequence). The CDR3 is 17 amino acids. V was shortened by 5 bases and J by 0 bases, with 17 bases between the two germline ends. The chain's CDR3 is CASSPGLGGRSYNEQFF. The CDR3 DNA is TGTGCCAGCAGCCCGGGCCTCGGGGGCCGCTCCTACAATGAGCAGTTCTTC.

The V and J genes are TRBV5-1 and TRBJ2-1; TRBD1 matches 9 bases. With 5 bases clipped from V and 3 bases from J, the junction kept 6 bases outside the gene matches. This CDR3 region has 15 residues. Germline assignment: CDR1 SGHRS and CDR2 YFSETQ. CDR3 amino acids: CASRPPGQGYNEQFF. The CDR3 bases are TGCGCCAGCAGGCCACCGGGACAGGGCTACAATGAGCAGTTCTTC.

This rearrangement joins TRBV4-1 to TRBJ2-3; D is ambiguous. This CDR3 is built from 17 residues. Trimming cost V 0 bases and J 1 base, with 14 bases left between them. Germline CDR1 is MGHRA and CDR2 is YSYEKL. The CDR3 DNA is TGCGCCAGCAGCCAAGATGAGGTAGATAGGGGCACAGATACGCAGTATTTT. Amino acid sequence: CASSQDEVDRGTDTQYF.

This chain uses TRBV7-9 with TRBJ1-3; no clear D. The CDR3 is 16 amino acids. Germline assignment: CDR1 SEHNR and CDR2 FQNEAQ (reference sequence). Trimming left V 4 bases short and J 4 bases short, with 17 bases between. CDR3 sequence: CASSSTDGVLGNTIYF. The CDR3 coding sequence is TGTGCCAGCAGCTCGACCGACGGGGTTCTGGGAAACACCATATATTTT.

This clonotype was seen more than once but under ten times. The J gene is TRBJ2-3, the V gene TRBV4-1; D gene ambiguous. The V gene's germline CDR1 is MGHRA and CDR2 YSYEKL. CDR3 length: 13 amino acids. V gave up 1 base and J gave up 4 bases, with 6 bases separating them. The CDR3 bases are TGCGCCAGCAGCCAAGCTGCGGCAGATACGCAGTATTTT. This translates into CASSQAAADTQYF.

V usage is TRBV6-2 or TRBV6-3 and J usage is TRBJ1-1, with D tentatively TRBD1 (6 bases). The CDR3 spans 20 residues. V lost 5 bases and J 0 bases, leaving 28 bases between the germline ends. From germline, CDR1 is MNHEY and CDR2 SVGEGT. CDR3 DNA sequence: TGTGCCAGCAGTGCCCTTCGCACTGGGACAATGGAGAAGATGAACACTGAAGCTTTCTTT. This encodes CASSALRTGTMEKMNTEAFF.

Remarks on this clonotype: No conserved phenylalanine or tryptophan is present at the end of the CDR3, so a read error is the likely explanation. The gene calls are TRBV6-1 and TRBJ2-3; weak D call: TRBD1 (6 bases). The CDR3 is 16 amino acids. Trimming took off 7 bases at V and 5 bases at J, with 22 bases between the two ends. Germline V gene lookup returns CDR1 MNHNS and CDR2 SASEGT. CDR3 DNA: TGTGCCAGCAATAGGGGGATCGACCTACTAAAAGATACGCAGTATTCT. This encodes CASNRGIDLLKDTQYS.

V is TRBV20-1 and J is TRBJ2-5; 7 bases agree with TRBD2. Germline CDR1 DFQATT, CDR2 SNEGSKA (reference sequence). With V trimmed by 8 bases and J by 5 bases, 8 bases remained unmatched. The CDR3 is 12 amino acids. CDR3 sequence reads: CSSGTKGETQYF. The CDR3 region has the DNA TGCAGTTCCGGGACTAAGGGGGAGACCCAGTACTTC.

There are a few counts of this clonotype. The V and J genes are TRBV6-5 and TRBJ1-1; 7 bases are a match to TRBD1. After removal of 0 bases from V and 0 bases from J, the junction contained 10 bases not matched to a gene. The CDR3 consists of 18 residues. The germline CDR1 and CDR2 sequences are MNHEY and SVGAGI. The CDR3 region is CASSYSQGDRHMNTEAFF. CDR3 sequence (DNA): TGTGCCAGCAGTTACTCGCAAGGGGACAGACACATGAACACTGAAGCTTTCTTT.

This clonotype was counted only a few times. The chain employs TRBV5-4 and TRBJ2-5, with TRBD1 as a possible D gene (5 bases). V shed 4 bases and J shed 0 bases, with 13 bases lying between them. This CDR3 has 15 residues. CDR1 and CDR2 (germline): SGHNT, YYREEE (reference sequence). CDR3 in amino acids: CASSQTDFYQETQYF. The CDR3 coding sequence is TGTGCCAGCAGCCAGACAGATTTCTACCAAGAGACCCAGTACTTC.

This clonotype showed up many times. The V call is TRBV7-2, the J call TRBJ1-1, with unresolved D. The CDR3 is 14 residues long. The germline gives CDR1 SGHTA, CDR2 FQGNSA. Between the trimmed V and J ends, which lost 1 base and 5 bases, there was a span of 11 bases. CDR3 residues: CASSLVGGSTEAFF. The CDR3 DNA reads as TGTGCCAGCAGCTTAGTTGGAGGGTCGACTGAAGCTTTCTTT.

This clonotype has a count of ten or more. As DNA, the CDR3 is TGTGCCAGCAGTCGGAGCGGGGGTGGGGGGACAGATACGCAGTATTTT. It specifies CASSRSGGGGTDTQYF. This chain joins TRBV7-2 and TRBJ2-3; 8 bases match TRBD2. J was trimmed by 3 bases and V by 6 bases; bases with no gene match: 11. The CDR3 has 16 amino acids. Germline loops: CDR1 SGHTA, CDR2 FQGNSA.